This TCR beta chain came from a study of spatial heterogeneity in lung cancer. Across the study: Raw-read counts averaged over ten per unique TCR and UMI combination.

The study, taken as a whole, reports: Tumoral mutation counts were tracked by counts of expanded intratumoral alpha and beta TCRs. The counts of expanded TCRs, ubiquitous and regional, tracked ubiquitous and regional nonsynonymous mutations, respectively.

The sample's time point: sample taken at primary tumor resection. Without sorting, whole RNA was sequenced from tumor, nontumor lung or frozen PBMC. V was cut by 6 bases and J by 4 bases, with 12 bases left in between. CDR3 length: 13 residues. The germline gives CDR1 MNHNS, CDR2 SASEGT. The study tagged each TCR cDNA molecule with a unique molecular identifier. A single record per CDR3 protein comes from TCRdb applying MiXCR to the 5' RACE reads. The repertoire holds around 5,200 distinct CDR3 sequences, with roughly 16% as singletons. On this clonotype: The antigen is unknown.

The chain has TRBV6-1 and TRBJ1-1; D is ambiguous. This TCR was recovered from a male donor with early-stage non-small cell lung cancer. This specimen was lung tumor tissue, taken at surgery. The CDR3 here is CASRWSVITEAFF. CDR3 sequence (DNA): TGTGCCAGCAGATGGTCTGTGATCACTGAAGCTTTCTTT.